Sequencing of this T cell receptor (beta chain) was carried out in a study of cytomegalovirus exposure and HLA in healthy donors. 13 Jbeta primers and 60 Vbeta primers were used for the PCR. Here immunoSEQ multiplex PCR was the method, and the copy in TCRdb shows in-frame clones only, minus some. This sample has 110,000 to 150,000 clones; around 9.6% occur once, and the top ten carry 1.5% to 2%. This clone was recorded a few times. Its target is not known. Study results and caveats: Sequencing probably produced one cluster of sequence variants that were highly shared. There were a few CMV-associated chains whose specificity for CMV antigens was confirmed in vitro. Immune exposure data for these donors was limited to CMV serostatus. Analysis was performed later, and it showed HLA-associated TCR beta chains to be more clonally expanded than equally common others.

The CDR3 loop spans 16 amino acids. The V and J ends lost 1 base and 1 base respectively, with 13 bases between them. Per the germline V gene, CDR1 is LGHNA and CDR2 is YNFKEQ. The genes are TRBV4-2 and TRBJ1-1; D not certain. The clonotype originates from a male donor in good health and CMV-seronegative. The sequenced sample was PBMCs. CDR3 protein: CASSQGVYSGNTEAFF. The CDR3 DNA reads as TGTGCCAGCAGCCAAGGCGTGTACTCGGGGAACACTGAAGCTTTCTTT.